This T cell receptor (beta chain) was observed in a study of early T cells in non-severe SARS-CoV-2 infection. Study-level information: RNA in bulk from unsorted whole blood was sequenced, and chains were unpaired.

Individual cDNA molecules each received unique molecular identifiers attached to them. TCRdb fed the 5' RACE reads into MiXCR, producing one record per CDR3 protein. The table shows approximately 110,000 distinct CDR3 sequences, with 14% to 15% occurring only once. Regarding the study as a whole: CD4 and private specificities were missed by VDJdb matching, which favored anti-spike CD8 responses.

Comments on this clonotype: Its matching antigen is unknown.

The germline CDR1 and CDR2 sequences are MNHEY and SVGEGT. This CDR3 spans 14 amino acids. V lost 6 bases to trimming and J lost 4 bases, with 14 bases between them. Material for sequencing was whole blood. The clonotype comes from an adult who was a healthcare worker with PCR-confirmed SARS-CoV-2 infection or an uninfected control (not recorded which). The V gene is TRBV6-2 or TRBV6-3, the J gene TRBJ2-3, with D perhaps matching TRBD2 (7 bases). CDR3 sequence (DNA): TGTGCCAGCAGGGAGGGGGGGGGCGCAGATACGCAGTATTTT. Protein sequence: CASREGGGADTQYF.